This T cell receptor beta chain came from a study of T cells in Graves' hyperthyroidism and ophthalmopathy. Template material for amplifying TCR beta CDR3 regions consisted of RNA transcripts. HTBI primers were used for first-round RT-PCR of the TCR CDR3. A single record per CDR3 protein comes from TCRdb applying MiXCR to the multiplex PCR reads. Of hundreds of thousands of distinct CDR3 sequences in the sample, around 14% were seen once. The study left out patients who had uncontrolled infection, other autoimmune disease, pregnancy or lactation. This clonotype was picked up a small number of times. Source material: blood. The source is a young woman with Graves' hyperthyroidism that later progressed to Graves' ophthalmopathy.

CDR3 sequence reads: CSAAQSLYGYTF. CDR3 in DNA: TGCAGTGCCGCACAGTCCCTCTATGGCTACACCTTC. This chain connects TRBV20-1 to TRBJ1-2; D is uncertain. V lost 6 bases to trimming and J lost 4 bases, with 12 bases between them. This CDR3 comprises 12 residues. The V gene's germline CDR1 is DFQATT and CDR2 SNEGSKA (reference sequence).